One sample yielded the 4 T cell receptor beta chains listed below, sequenced in a study of CD8+ T cells in alopecia areata. Extracted from the samples, RNA was reverse transcribed into cDNA to serve as the sequencing template. Measured with immunoSEQ multiplex PCR; TCRdb has only the in-frame clones, and not every one. The top ten clones hold about 14% of a sample with approximately 140,000 clones, 85% to 90% of them seen once. The specimen was CD8+ T cells sorted from blood, collected at week 0. The receptors were gathered from a human donor with alopecia areata.

The chain has TRBV4-2 and TRBJ2-1; TRBD2 matches at 9 bases. The CDR3 length is 16 residues. V was clipped by 3 bases and J by 1 base; unmatched bases: 4. CDR1 LGHNA and CDR2 YNFKEQ come from the germline V gene. CDR3 amino acids: CASSQGTSGSYNEQFF. The CDR3 bases are TGTGCCAGCAGCCAGGGCACTAGCGGGTCCTACAATGAGCAGTTCTTC.

The chain is built from TRBV11-2 and TRBJ2-7; D not resolved. CDR3 length equals 12 residues. The ends were cut back, 6 bases at V and 4 bases at J, with 10 bases in the middle. Germline V CDR1 and CDR2: SGHAT, FQNNGV. CDR3 coding DNA: TGTGCCAGCAGTTCGGACGGGTACGAGCAGTACTTC. Translated: CASSSDGYEQYF.

The chain is built from TRBV6-4 and TRBJ2-3, with TRBD2 matching over 16 bases. The CDR3 covers 17 residues. V lost 2 bases and J lost 6; bases outside the gene matches: 5. Germline CDR1 and CDR2: MRHNA and SNTAGT. The CDR3 sequence: CASSDGGLAGGPDTQYF. DNA for the CDR3: TGTGCCAGCAGTGACGGGGGACTAGCGGGAGGGCCGGATACGCAGTATTTT.

As to this clone: The junction departs from the called germline gene at one end, perhaps through a read error. This chain connects TRBV7-7 to TRBJ2-1, with a tentative D call TRBD1 (5 bases). Germline V lookup: CDR1 SSHAT, CDR2 FNYEAQ (reference sequence). This CDR3 has 13 residues. In nucleotides, the CDR3 is TGTGCTAGCAGCCAAGGGGCTAGGGGTGAGCAGTTCTTC. As protein: CASSQGARGEQFF.